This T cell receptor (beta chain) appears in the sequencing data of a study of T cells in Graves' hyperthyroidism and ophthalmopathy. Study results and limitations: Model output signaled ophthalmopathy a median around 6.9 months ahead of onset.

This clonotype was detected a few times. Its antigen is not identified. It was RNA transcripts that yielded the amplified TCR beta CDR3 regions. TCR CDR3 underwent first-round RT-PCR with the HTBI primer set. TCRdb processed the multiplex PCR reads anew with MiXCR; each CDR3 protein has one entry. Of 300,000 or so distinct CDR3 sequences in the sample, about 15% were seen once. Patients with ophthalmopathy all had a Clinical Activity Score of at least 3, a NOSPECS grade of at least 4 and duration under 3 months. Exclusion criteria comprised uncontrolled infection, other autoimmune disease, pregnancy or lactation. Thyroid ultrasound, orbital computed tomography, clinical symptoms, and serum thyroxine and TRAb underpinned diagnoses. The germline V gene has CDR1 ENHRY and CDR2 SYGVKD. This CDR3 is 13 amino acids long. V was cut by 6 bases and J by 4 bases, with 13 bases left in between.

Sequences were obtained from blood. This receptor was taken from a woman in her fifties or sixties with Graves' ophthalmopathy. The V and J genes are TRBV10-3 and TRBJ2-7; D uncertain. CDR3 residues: CAISRSAGYEQYF. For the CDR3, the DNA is TGTGCCATCAGCAGGTCCGCAGGTTACGAGCAGTACTTC.